The source of this T cell receptor (beta chain) is a study of pediatric ulcerative colitis. Study outcomes and limitations: Blood-rectal clonal overlap within each person was significantly higher in ulcerative colitis patients than controls.

Up to 500,000 reads were sequenced per sample. Produced via immunoSEQ multiplex PCR; TCRdb's table is partial and in-frame only. The table has tens of thousands of clones, roughly 70% seen once. A note on this clone: The antigen is not known.

During colonoscopy, one to two rectal pinch biopsies were collected. The germline V and J ends were trimmed by 2 bases and 9 bases, with 5 bases remaining between them. Per the germline V gene, CDR1 is MDHEN and CDR2 is SYDVKM. The CDR3 is 11 residues long. V gene TRBV28 combines with J gene TRBJ1-5; D is possibly TRBD1 (5 bases). The sample was gut tissue. This receptor was obtained from a boy aged 5-17 years with severe ulcerative colitis. The chain's CDR3 is CASSLRGPQHF. The CDR3 bases are TGTGCCAGCAGTTTAAGGGGGCCCCAGCATTTT.